This entry lists 16 T cell receptor beta chains sequenced from one sample in a study of T cell responses to AZD1222 COVID-19 vaccine. The data were produced by immunoSEQ multiplex PCR, yet TCRdb's version contains in-frame clones alone and is incomplete. This table has roughly 180,000 clones, over 80% appearing once. The input for sequencing was peripheral blood, taken on day 0 of MenACWY control vaccination. The source of these receptors is an adult in good health.

The chain joins TRBV10-3 to TRBJ1-2, with 8 bases fitting TRBD1. CDR1 and CDR2 from the germline V gene are ENHRY and SYGVKD. This CDR3 spans 13 amino acids. V lost 6 bases and J lost 8; bases outside the gene matches: 8. CDR3 nucleotides: TGTGCCATCAGGCCAGGGGGCGCTAAGGGCTACACCTTC. It yields the protein CAIRPGGAKGYTF.

V and J are TRBV4-3 and TRBJ1-1; possible D gene TRBD1, 5 bases. The CDR3 covers 14 residues. CDR1 and CDR2 (germline): LGHNA, YSLEER. Trimming took 3 bases from V and 3 from J, leaving 11 bases between them. This CDR3 reads CASSHGTKDTEAFF. Written as DNA, the CDR3 is TGCGCCAGCAGCCACGGGACGAAGGACACTGAAGCTTTCTTT.

V and J are TRBV28 and TRBJ2-7; no clear D. Per the germline V gene, CDR1 is MDHEN and CDR2 is SYDVKM. Trimming cost V 3 bases and J 2 bases, with 11 bases left between them. This CDR3 comprises 14 residues. CDR3 protein: CASSFRLTTYEQYF. The DNA of the CDR3 is TGTGCCAGCAGTTTTAGGCTGACCACCTACGAGCAGTACTTC.

The chain joins TRBV7-9 to TRBJ1-2; D possibly corresponds to TRBD1 (5 bases). Germline assignment: CDR1 SEHNR and CDR2 FQNEAQ (reference sequence). The V end was cut by 0 bases, the J end by 8 bases, with 19 bases between. The length of the CDR3 is 16 residues. The chain's CDR3 is CASSLALEDKGIGYTF. In nucleotides, the CDR3 is TGTGCCAGCAGCTTAGCGCTAGAGGACAAGGGGATCGGCTACACCTTC. The full variable domain, in which reference TRBV7-9 and TRBJ1-2 provide the parts outside the CDR3, is DTGVSQNPRHKITKRGQNVTFRCDPISEHNRLYWYRQTLGQGPEFLTYFQNEAQLEKSRLLSDRFSAERPKGSFSTLEIQRTEQGDSAMYLCASSLALEDKGIGYTFGSGTRLTVV.

The chain has TRBV7-3 and TRBJ1-1; D ambiguous. In germline, CDR1 is SGHTA, CDR2 FQGTGA. The CDR3 has 14 amino acids. Trimming left V 2 bases short and J 4 bases short, with 11 bases between. Written as DNA, the CDR3 is TGTGCCAGCAGCTTATACGGGAAAGGCACTGAAGCTTTCTTT. It is translated as CASSLYGKGTEAFF. The full variable domain, its missing parts supplied by reference TRBV7-3 and TRBJ1-1, is GAGVSQTPSNKVTEKGKYVELRCDPISGHTALYWYRQSLGQGPEFLIYFQGTGAADDSGLPNDRFFAVRPEGSVSTLKIQRTERGDSAVYLCASSLYGKGTEAFFGQGTRLTVV.

This clone was found a few times. The CDR3 DNA sequence: TGTGCCAGCAGCACCAGTAGCGGCTCCTACGAGCAGTACTTC. Residues: CASSTSSGSYEQYF. The gene calls are TRBV9 and TRBJ2-7, with D perhaps matching TRBD2 (6 bases). Germline CDR1 reads SGDLS; CDR2 reads YYNGEE. Trimming removed 4 bases from V and 0 bases from J, with 11 bases in between. The CDR3 is 14 amino acids.

J is TRBJ1-6 and V is TRBV19; the D gene is possibly TRBD1 (6 bases). Deletions cut 4 bases from V and 6 bases from J, with 19 bases between. From germline, CDR1 is LNHDA and CDR2 SQIVND (reference sequence). CDR3 length equals 17 residues. The CDR3 is CASSSRRQGRSNSPLHF. CDR3 nucleotides: TGTGCCAGTAGTAGCCGGAGGCAGGGGAGGTCTAATTCACCCCTCCACTTT.

The chain combines TRBV27 with TRBJ2-7; D is possibly TRBD1 (6 bases). This CDR3 has 15 residues. Germline-derived CDR1 and CDR2 are MNHEY and SMNVEV (reference sequence). V lost 1 base to trimming and J lost 4 bases, with 14 bases between them. The CDR3 DNA reads TGTGCCAGCAGTTTATTGGCAGGGGCTCATTACGAGCAGTACTTC. It translates to CASSLLAGAHYEQYF.

The V gene is TRBV7-2, the J gene TRBJ2-5, with 9 bases that match TRBD1. Germline CDR1 and CDR2: SGHTA and FQGNSA. The CDR3 runs 13 residues. V shed 3 bases and J 5 bases; nucleotides not matched to a gene: 1. The CDR3 is CASSFGQGETQYF. In nucleotides, the CDR3 is TGTGCCAGCAGCTTCGGACAGGGGGAGACCCAGTACTTC.

The chain couples TRBV9 to TRBJ2-5; possibly TRBD1 or TRBD2 for D (5 bases each). This CDR3 is 16 amino acids long. V was pared by 4 bases and J by 5 bases, with 21 bases between. Germline V gene data show CDR1 as SGDLS and CDR2 as YYNGEE. CDR3 DNA sequence: TGTGCCAGCAGCAGCGAGGGGTACGCTGAGCGGGAGACCCAGTACTTC. Its protein is CASSSEGYAERETQYF.

The chain joins TRBV6-1 to TRBJ1-5, with 9 bases that match TRBD1. Germline lookup yields CDR1 MNHNS and CDR2 SASEGT. The junction had 7 bases not matched to a gene; V was cut back by 4 bases and J by 0 bases. The CDR3 contains 17 residues. CDR3 bases: TGTGCCAGCAGTGGAGGGACAGGGCTCTATAGCAATCAGCCCCAGCATTTT. Its translation: CASSGGTGLYSNQPQHF.

The chain combines TRBV7-9 with TRBJ1-1; tentatively, D is TRBD1 (6 bases). CDR1 and CDR2 from the germline V gene are SEHNR and FQNEAQ (reference sequence). V lost 2 bases to trimming and J lost 5 bases, with 9 bases between them. The CDR3 covers 13 residues. This chain's CDR3 is CASSLSRGTEAFF. The CDR3 DNA sequence: TGTGCCAGCAGCTTAAGTAGGGGGACTGAAGCTTTCTTT.

The genes are TRBV9 and TRBJ2-1, with D perhaps matching TRBD2 (7 bases). There are 16 residues in the CDR3. Per germline, CDR1 SGDLS and CDR2 YYNGEE. With 0 bases removed from V and 2 bases from J, the gap between germline ends came to 12 bases. The CDR3 bases are TGTGCCAGCAGCGTAGGAGGGGGGGCCGCCTACAATGAGCAGTTCTTC. Amino acids: CASSVGGGAAYNEQFF.

This clone was seen a handful of times. The chain employs TRBV12-3 or TRBV12-4 and TRBJ1-2; D not resolved. V lost 3 bases, J lost 6 bases, and 11 bases lay in between. This CDR3 is built from 13 residues. DNA of the CDR3: TGTGCCAGCAGTTTCCCAATGGGCGATGGCTACACCTTC. Translation gives CASSFPMGDGYTF.

This chain connects TRBV2 to TRBJ2-7; 11 bases are a match to TRBD2. CDR1 and CDR2 (germline): SNHLY, FYNNEI. This CDR3 contains 14 residues. J was trimmed by 2 bases and V by 5 bases; bases with no gene match: 2. The CDR3 nucleotides are TGTGCCAGCAGTAAACTAGCGGGGGCCTACGAGCAGTACTTC. Its translation is CASSKLAGAYEQYF. The full variable domain, in which reference TRBV2 and TRBJ2-7 provide the parts outside the CDR3, is EPEVTQTPSHQVTQMGQEVILRCVPISNHLYFYWYRQILGQKVEFLVSFYNNEISEKSEIFDDQFSVERPDGSNFTLKIRSTKLEDSAMYFCASSKLAGAYEQYFGPGTRLTVT.

V gene TRBV5-1 combines with J gene TRBJ1-1; D not resolved. Germline CDR1 SGHRS, CDR2 YFSETQ. Trimming cost V 0 bases and J 0 bases, with 6 bases left between them. This CDR3 is 14 amino acids long. The CDR3 region has the DNA TGCGCCAGCAGCTTGGACACGGTGAACACTGAAGCTTTCTTT. Translation gives CASSLDTVNTEAFF.